These 13 T cell receptor beta chains originate from one sample sequenced in a study of beta chain features in type 1 diabetes. The authors reverse transcribed all of the isolated RNA, so sequencing captured expressed TCRB transcripts. Profiling relied on immunoSEQ multiplex PCR, and the TCRdb table lists in-frame clones only, not all of them. The sample carries over 14,000 clones, approximately 76% recorded once. Study-level points and caveats: Within each of all four CD4+ subsets, Type 1 diabetes patients had TCRB CDR3s that were moderately but significantly shorter.

Which antigens these TCRs recognize remains unknown. Material: stem cell memory CD4+ T cells from blood. These receptors all stem from a woman between 18 and 30 years old with type 1 diabetes.

The chain is built from TRBV12-1 and TRBJ2-5; the D call of TRBD1 is as the table states it, not checked on the DNA. TRBV12-1 is shown as a pseudogene. The CDR3 length is 18 residues. The CDR3 bases are TGTGCCAGCAGCTTACAATTGGGACAGGTCTCATGTGTGGAGACCCAGTACTTC. This translates into CASSLQLGQVSCVETQYF.

The chain carries TRBV11-2 and TRBJ2-7, with 10 bases matching TRBD1. Germline-derived CDR1 and CDR2 are SGHAT and FQNNGV. There are 14 residues in the CDR3. V was clipped by 2 bases and J by 5 bases; unmatched bases: 3. The CDR3 bases are TGTGCCAGCAGCTTACGGGACAGGGGCCACGAGCAGTACTTC. It specifies CASSLRDRGHEQYF.

The J gene is TRBJ2-1, the V gene TRBV28; no firm D call. CDR1 and CDR2 (germline): MDHEN, SYDVKM. V was clipped by 3 bases and J by 4 bases, with 7 bases between them. This CDR3 has 13 amino acids. The DNA for the CDR3 is TGTGCCAGCAGTTTCCCCGGTTACAATGAGCAGTTCTTC. It specifies CASSFPGYNEQFF. Based on the CDR3 plus reference TRBV28 and TRBJ2-1, the full variable domain is DVKVTQSSRYLVKRTGEKVFLECVQDMDHENMFWYRQDPGLGLRLIYFSYDVKMKEKGDIPEGYSVSREKKERFSLILESASTNQTSMYLCASSFPGYNEQFFGPGTRLTVL.

J is TRBJ1-2 and V is TRBV9; a weak D match, TRBD1 (6 bases). Germline V gives CDR1 SGDLS, CDR2 YYNGEE. Trimming removed 0 bases from V and 8 bases from J, with 32 bases in between. This CDR3 spans 20 amino acids. The CDR3 DNA sequence: TGTGCCAGCAGCGTAGGACCCCACCTGCCGGGACATTTTCCAAGCCGCGGCTACACCTTC. Translating gives CASSVGPHLPGHFPSRGYTF.

This clone was observed a single time. The chain has TRBV29-1 and TRBJ2-1, with 8 bases that match TRBD2. CDR1 and CDR2 (germline): SQVTM, ANQGSEA. The CDR3 spans 14 residues. The ends lost 6 bases at V and 2 bases at J; junction bases unmatched: 6. CDR3 region: CSVKRGLTYNEQFF. The CDR3 region has the DNA TGCAGCGTAAAGCGGGGGTTAACCTACAATGAGCAGTTCTTC.

This clone was counted only a few times. The chain is built from TRBV28 and TRBJ1-1, with a possible D match to TRBD1 (5 bases). CDR1 is MDHEN, CDR2 SYDVKM, per germline. This CDR3 has 13 amino acids. V shed 5 bases and J shed 4 bases, with 11 bases lying between them. CDR3 DNA sequence: TGTGCCAGCAGTCCTCAAAGGGGCACTGAAGCTTTCTTT. Residues: CASSPQRGTEAFF.

V usage is TRBV18 and J usage is TRBJ2-5; D is undetermined. CDR1 is KGHSH, CDR2 LQKENI, per germline. The CDR3 is 12 residues long. Trimming pared 3 bases from V and 2 bases from J, leaving 4 bases between. The DNA of the CDR3 is TGTGCCAGCTCACCCGTACAAGAGACCCAGTACTTC. This encodes CASSPVQETQYF. The entire variable domain, with the rest obtained from reference TRBV18 and TRBJ2-5, is as follows: NAGVMQNPRHLVRRRGQEARLRCSPMKGHSHVYWYRQLPEEGLKFMVYLQKENIIDESGMPKERFSAEFPKEGPSILRIQQVVRGDSAAYFCASSPVQETQYFGPGTRLLVL.

The J gene is TRBJ1-4, the V gene TRBV14, with D possibly matching TRBD1 (6 bases). The ends were cut back, 6 bases at V and 7 bases at J, with 18 bases in the middle. This CDR3 region has 15 residues. Germline V gene lookup returns CDR1 SGHDN and CDR2 FVKESK. Here the CDR3 reads CASRLQGSGSEKLFF. The CDR3 DNA sequence: TGTGCCAGCAGACTACAGGGTTCGGGGAGTGAAAAACTGTTTTTT. The full variable domain, in which reference TRBV14 and TRBJ1-4 provide the parts outside the CDR3, is EAGVTQFPSHSVIEKGQTVTLRCDPISGHDNLYWYRRVMGKEIKFLLHFVKESKQDESGMPNNRFLAERTGGTYSTLKVQPAELEDSGVYFCASRLQGSGSEKLFFGSGTQLSVL.

The chain combines TRBV7-2 with TRBJ1-2, with no clear D. V was cut by 5 bases and J by 8 bases, with 12 bases left in between. In germline, CDR1 is SGHTA, CDR2 FQGNSA. There are 12 residues in the CDR3. As DNA, the CDR3 is TGTGCCAGCAGCCTCCCCCCGAGCGGCTACACCTTC. It specifies CASSLPPSGYTF.

The genes are TRBV2 and TRBJ2-1, with D perhaps matching TRBD1 (6 bases). The germline gives CDR1 SNHLY, CDR2 FYNNEI. V was trimmed by 5 bases and J by 13 bases, leaving 18 bases between them. The CDR3 runs to 13 residues. The DNA for the CDR3 is TGTGCCAGCAGTCCTTCCCAGGGGTTCCTTCAGTTCTTC. Its translation: CASSPSQGFLQFF.

This chain links TRBV7-9 with TRBJ1-1; D is ambiguous. Trimming took off 5 bases at V and 4 bases at J, with 14 bases between the two ends. The germline V gene has CDR1 SEHNR and CDR2 FQNEAQ (reference sequence). The CDR3 totals 14 residues. The CDR3: CASSRSVYGTEAFF. For the CDR3, the DNA is TGTGCCAGCAGCCGTAGTGTTTACGGCACTGAAGCTTTCTTT.

This clone appeared once. J is TRBJ2-2 and V is TRBV5-1; TRBD1 matches at 9 bases. J gave up 4 bases and V 5 bases, and 15 bases lay outside the gene matches. Germline assignment: CDR1 SGHRS and CDR2 YFSETQ. The CDR3 consists of 18 residues. CDR3 sequence (DNA): TGCGCCAGCAGGGGATTCATTCCGGGACAGGGAGGCACCGGGGAGCTGTTTTTT. Amino acid sequence: CASRGFIPGQGGTGELFF.

The chain uses TRBV28 and TRBJ2-7; the match to TRBD2 covers 12 bases. The CDR3 length is 15 residues. Germline assignment: CDR1 MDHEN and CDR2 SYDVKM. Trimming took 4 bases from V and 6 from J; bases not matched to a gene: 7. The CDR3, as DNA: TGTGCCAGCAGTTCGCTAGCGGGAGGGCAGGTCGAGCAGTACTTC. Encoded protein: CASSSLAGGQVEQYF.